This TCR beta chain appears in the sequencing data of a study of cytomegalovirus exposure and HLA in healthy donors. Overall study: The study's early data release held roughly 90 million unique TCRs from HLA-typed donors.

PCR primers comprised 60 Vbeta and 13 Jbeta primers. The data were produced by immunoSEQ multiplex PCR, yet TCRdb's version contains in-frame clones alone and is incomplete. This sample has 190,000 or so clones; roughly 78% occur once, and the top ten carry over 1.5%. For this clone: The antigen remains undetermined. Other nucleotide sequences from this sample produce the same CDR3.

Between the trimmed V and J ends, which lost 6 bases and 7 bases, there was a span of 16 bases. CDR3 length equals 14 residues. Germline-derived CDR1 and CDR2 are MNHNY and SVGAGI (reference sequence). The study, taken as a whole, reports: Accurate prediction of HLA-A and HLA-B alleles (for most subjects) was reportedly achieved from TCR beta sequences.

Sequences were obtained from PBMCs. This chain links TRBV6-6 with TRBJ1-5, with a weak D call TRBD1 (5 bases). The TCR sequence derives from a girl aged 5 to 17 in good health and CMV-seropositive. DNA of the CDR3: TGTGCCAGCAGCTACGGGGCAGGGCGCCAGCCCCAGCATTTT. Its translation: CASSYGAGRQPQHF.